A selection of T cell receptor beta chains follows, all from one sample in a study of Graves' ophthalmopathy and Graves' hyperthyroidism. Each CDR3 protein is one row after TCRdb ran MiXCR on the multiplex PCR reads. This table has 200,000 to 300,000 distinct CDR3 sequences, about 47% appearing once. The sample was peripheral blood. These receptors were collected from an adult man with Graves' ophthalmopathy. CDR3s include the opening cysteine and the closing phenylalanine or tryptophan. The D gene is left open where the match is weak. A row's size may be missing; if present it is once, few, many or a size class.

>TRBV29-1|.|TRBJ2-1|14|.
CSVEGRDRGNEQFF
TGCAGCGTTGAAGGCCGGGACCGTGGGAATGAGCAGTTCTTC
>TRBV5-8|TRBD1|TRBJ2-6|17|.
CASSSGTGGSGANVLTF
TGTGCCAGCAGCTCCGGGACAGGGGGGTCTGGGGCCAACGTCCTGACTTTC
>TRBV5-6|.|TRBJ1-2|14|.
CASSPRQMNYGYTF
TGTGCCAGCAGCCCCAGACAGATGAACTATGGCTACACCTTC
>TRBV7-8|TRBD1|TRBJ1-3|13|.
CAAGGGDGNTIYF
TGTGCGGCAGGGGGGGGGGACGGAAACACCATATATTTT
>TRBV6-5|.|TRBJ2-2|14|.
CASSLQRFTGELFF
TGTGCCAGCAGCCTCCAGAGGTTCACCGGGGAGCTGTTTTTT
>TRBV7-9|TRBD1|TRBJ1-3|16|many
CASRAGTGTSGNTIYF
TGTGCCAGCAGGGCCGGGACAGGGACCTCTGGAAACACCATATATTTT
>TRBV5-5|.|TRBJ2-7|14|.
CASSFQGWSYEQYF
TGTGCCAGCAGCTTTCAGGGGTGGTCCTACGAGCAGTACTTC
>TRBV19|.|TRBJ1-5|14|.
CASSIGLREQPQHF
TGTGCCAGTAGTATAGGGCTCAGGGAGCAGCCCCAGCATTTT
>TRBV6-6|TRBD1|TRBJ2-5|14|few
CASRAGQGAETQYF
TGTGCCAGCAGGGCGGGACAGGGGGCAGAGACCCAGTACTTC
>TRBV7-6|TRBD1|TRBJ1-1|16|few
CASSRDRRIKGVEAFF
TGTGCCAGCAGCCGGGACAGGCGGATAAAGGGGGTAGAAGCTTTCTTT
>TRBV12-3/TRBV12-4|.|TRBJ2-2|14|few
CASTEDRNTGELFF
TGTGCCAGCACCGAAGACAGGAACACCGGGGAGCTGTTTTTT
>TRBV2|TRBD1|TRBJ1-2|14|.
CASPGQGGNYGYTF
TGTGCCAGCCCAGGACAGGGGGGGAACTATGGCTACACCTTC
>TRBV19|.|TRBJ2-2|15|.
CASSTTGLGTGEPFF
TGTGCCAGTAGTACCACGGGTCTCGGGACCGGGGAGCCGTTTTTT
>TRBV7-3|TRBD1|TRBJ1-1|14|.
CASSPTGGDTEAFF
TGTGCCAGCAGCCCCACAGGGGGCGACACTGAAGCTTTCTTT
>TRBV9|.|TRBJ2-2|14|.
CASSVARDTGELFF
TGTGCCAGCAGCGTAGCTAGGGACACCGGGGAGCTGTTTTTT
>TRBV5-6|TRBD1|TRBJ1-6|16|many
CASSLPSAGGRSPLHF
TGTGCCAGCAGCTTGCCGTCGGCAGGGGGCCGCTCACCCCTCCACTTT
>TRBV20-1|TRBD2|TRBJ2-2|14|.
CSARAGANTGELFF
TGCAGTGCTAGGGCGGGAGCGAACACCGGGGAGCTGTTTTTT
>TRBV15|.|TRBJ1-5|17|.
CATSREGGVYSNQPQHF
TGTGCCACCAGCAGAGAGGGAGGGGTTTATAGCAATCAGCCCCAGCATTTT
>TRBV5-1|TRBD2|TRBJ2-5|16|.
CASSYRTSGRTETQYF
TGTGCCAGCAGCTACCGGACTAGCGGGAGGACAGAGACCCAGTACTTC
>TRBV12-3/TRBV12-4|TRBD1|TRBJ1-6|14|few
CASSSGQGLAPLHF
TGTGCCAGCAGTTCGGGACAGGGGCTCGCACCCCTCCACTTT
>TRBV7-6|TRBD1|TRBJ2-7|14|.
CASSLGQGFYEQYF
TGTGCCAGCAGCTTAGGACAGGGATTTTACGAGCAGTACTTC
>TRBV13|TRBD2|TRBJ2-5|17|.
CASSSEGSSGGKETQYF
TGTGCCAGCAGCTCAGAAGGGTCTAGCGGGGGGAAGGAGACCCAGTACTTC
>TRBV7-8|.|TRBJ1-2|13|many
CASSLRTLNGYTF
TGTGCCAGCAGCTTGCGCACCCTCAATGGCTACACCTTC
>TRBV25-1|.|TRBJ1-5|14|many
CASSRERGNQPQHF
TGTGCCAGCAGTAGGGAGAGGGGCAATCAGCCCCAGCATTTT
>TRBV7-2|TRBD1|TRBJ2-7|14|.
CASSLGGRGNEQYF
TGTGCCAGCAGCTTAGGTGGCAGGGGGAACGAGCAGTACTTC
>TRBV2|TRBD1|TRBJ1-1|12|many
CASNGQGTEAFF
TGTGCCAGCAACGGACAGGGCACTGAAGCTTTCTTT
>TRBV25-1|.|TRBJ2-7|18|.
CASRPTSQLLLFSYEQYF
TGTGCCAGCAGACCCACATCACAGTTACTTTTATTCTCCTACGAGCAGTACTTC
>TRBV4-2|TRBD1|TRBJ1-1|14|many
CASSQVSQGAEAFF
TGTGCCAGCAGCCAAGTAAGCCAGGGGGCTGAAGCTTTCTTT
>TRBV24-1|.|TRBJ1-5|15|.
CATNDPADSNQPQHF
TGTGCCACCAATGATCCCGCGGATAGCAATCAGCCCCAGCATTTT
>TRBV9|.|TRBJ2-7|14|.
CASSVDIGGYEQYF
TGTGCCAGCAGCGTAGACATTGGCGGCTACGAGCAGTACTTC
>TRBV12-3/TRBV12-4|.|TRBJ1-1|16|.
CASRPDGWALNTEAFF
TGTGCCAGCAGGCCCGACGGATGGGCCCTGAACACTGAAGCTTTCTTT
>TRBV7-2|.|TRBJ2-5|15|.
CASSFPGPRQETQYF
TGTGCCAGCAGCTTCCCGGGACCCCGACAAGAGACCCAGTACTTC
>TRBV10-3|TRBD2|TRBJ2-7|15|once
CAISASSGRTNEQYF
TGTGCCATCAGTGCTTCTAGCGGGAGAACGAACGAGCAGTACTTC
>TRBV20-1|.|TRBJ1-5|13|few
CSARQGRNQPQHF
TGCAGTGCTAGACAGGGCCGAAATCAGCCCCAGCATTTT
>TRBV12-3/TRBV12-4|TRBD1|TRBJ1-6|15|.
CASSPGGSYNSPLHF
TGTGCCAGCAGTCCAGGGGGCAGCTATAATTCACCCCTCCACTTT
>TRBV20-1|.|TRBJ1-2|14|.
CSASSRGKVYGYTF
TGCAGTGCCAGCAGTCGGGGGAAGGTCTATGGCTACACCTTC
>TRBV7-9|.|TRBJ2-2|13|.
CASSFVGPGELFF
TGTGCCAGCAGCTTCGTTGGGCCCGGGGAGCTGTTTTTT
>TRBV24-1|.|TRBJ2-5|13|.
CATSDFGRETQYF
TGTGCCACCAGTGATTTTGGGAGGGAGACCCAGTACTTC
>TRBV6-6|TRBD1|TRBJ1-2|13|.
CAGSLTGEYGYTF
TGTGCCGGCAGTCTCACAGGGGAGTATGGCTACACCTTC
>TRBV19|TRBD1|TRBJ1-5|15|many
CASSFKDRGNQPQHF
TGTGCCAGTAGTTTCAAGGACAGGGGCAATCAGCCCCAGCATTTT
>TRBV2|.|TRBJ1-5|15|.
CASRASTGASKPQHF
TGTGCCAGCCGGGCCTCCACTGGGGCCAGCAAGCCCCAGCATTTT
>TRBV9|.|TRBJ2-5|13|few
CASSAPVREAQYF
TGTGCCAGCAGCGCCCCGGTGCGAGAGGCCCAGTACTTC
>TRBV2|.|TRBJ2-2|12|few
CASTGAQGELFF
TGTGCCAGCACCGGAGCCCAAGGGGAGCTGTTTTTT
>TRBV7-9|.|TRBJ1-5|16|few
CASSLGAGPSNQPQHF
TGTGCCAGCAGCTTAGGTGCGGGGCCTAGCAATCAGCCCCAGCATTTT
>TRBV19|.|TRBJ2-2|15|.
CACIPSGLHTGELFF
TGTGCCTGTATCCCCTCGGGACTCCACACCGGGGAGCTGTTTTTT
>TRBV2|TRBD1|TRBJ1-2|16|.
CASSERSGTANYGYTF
TGTGCCAGCAGTGAACGTTCGGGGACAGCTAACTATGGCTACACCTTC
>TRBV2|.|TRBJ1-1|14|few
CASRADRENTEAFF
TGTGCCAGCCGGGCAGACAGAGAGAACACTGAAGCTTTCTTT
>TRBV7-3|.|TRBJ2-3|14|.
CASSSPRGPDTQYF
TGTGCCAGCAGCTCCCCCCGGGGTCCAGATACGCAGTATTTT
>TRBV19|.|TRBJ2-6|16|.
CASSPWVSSGANVLTF
TGTGCCAGTAGTCCTTGGGTCTCGTCTGGGGCCAACGTCCTGACTTTC
>TRBV5-1|.|TRBJ2-3|14|.
CASSSGLLPDTQYF
TGCGCCAGCAGCTCGGGATTACTCCCAGATACGCAGTATTTT
>TRBV2|TRBD1|TRBJ2-5|14|few
CASSESTGQETQYF
TGTGCCAGCAGTGAATCGACAGGGCAAGAGACCCAGTACTTC
>TRBV7-6|TRBD1|TRBJ2-2|18|once
CASSLEGTGPLSTGELFF
TGTGCCAGCAGCTTAGAGGGGACAGGGCCGTTGAGCACCGGGGAGCTGTTTTTT
>TRBV7-2|.|TRBJ1-6|13|many
CASSPQLGSPLHF
TGTGCCAGCAGCCCGCAACTCGGTTCACCCCTCCACTTT
>TRBV10-3|.|TRBJ1-2|15|.
CGISEKGGELYGYTF
TGTGGCATCAGTGAAAAGGGCGGAGAGCTTTATGGCTACACCTTC